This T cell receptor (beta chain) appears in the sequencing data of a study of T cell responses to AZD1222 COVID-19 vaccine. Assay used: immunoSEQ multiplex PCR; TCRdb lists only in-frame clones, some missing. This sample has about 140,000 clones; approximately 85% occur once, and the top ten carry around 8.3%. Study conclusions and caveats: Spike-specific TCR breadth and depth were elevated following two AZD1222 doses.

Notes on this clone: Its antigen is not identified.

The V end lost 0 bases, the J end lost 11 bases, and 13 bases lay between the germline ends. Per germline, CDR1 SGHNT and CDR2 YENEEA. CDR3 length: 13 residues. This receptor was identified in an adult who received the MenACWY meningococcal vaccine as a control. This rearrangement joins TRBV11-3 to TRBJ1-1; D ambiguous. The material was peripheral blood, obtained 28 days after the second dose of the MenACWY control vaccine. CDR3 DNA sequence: TGTGCCAGCAGCTTAGATGTGGCCTCCGAGGCTTTCTTT. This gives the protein CASSLDVASEAFF.